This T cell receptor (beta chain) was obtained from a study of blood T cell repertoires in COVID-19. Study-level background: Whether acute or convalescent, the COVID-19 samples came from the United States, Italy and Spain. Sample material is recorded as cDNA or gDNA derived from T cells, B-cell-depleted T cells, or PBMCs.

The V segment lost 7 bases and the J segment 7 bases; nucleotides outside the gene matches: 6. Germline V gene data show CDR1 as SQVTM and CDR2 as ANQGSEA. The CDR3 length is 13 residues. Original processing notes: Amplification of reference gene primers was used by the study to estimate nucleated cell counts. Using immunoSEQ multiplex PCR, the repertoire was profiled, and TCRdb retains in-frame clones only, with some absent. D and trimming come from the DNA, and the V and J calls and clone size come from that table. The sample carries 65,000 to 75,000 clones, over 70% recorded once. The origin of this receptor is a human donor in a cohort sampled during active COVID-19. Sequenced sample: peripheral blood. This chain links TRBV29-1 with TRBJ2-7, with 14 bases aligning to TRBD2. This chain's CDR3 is CSARLAGGGEQYV. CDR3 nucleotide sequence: TGCAGCGCCCGACTAGCGGGAGGGGGTGAGCAGTACGTC.